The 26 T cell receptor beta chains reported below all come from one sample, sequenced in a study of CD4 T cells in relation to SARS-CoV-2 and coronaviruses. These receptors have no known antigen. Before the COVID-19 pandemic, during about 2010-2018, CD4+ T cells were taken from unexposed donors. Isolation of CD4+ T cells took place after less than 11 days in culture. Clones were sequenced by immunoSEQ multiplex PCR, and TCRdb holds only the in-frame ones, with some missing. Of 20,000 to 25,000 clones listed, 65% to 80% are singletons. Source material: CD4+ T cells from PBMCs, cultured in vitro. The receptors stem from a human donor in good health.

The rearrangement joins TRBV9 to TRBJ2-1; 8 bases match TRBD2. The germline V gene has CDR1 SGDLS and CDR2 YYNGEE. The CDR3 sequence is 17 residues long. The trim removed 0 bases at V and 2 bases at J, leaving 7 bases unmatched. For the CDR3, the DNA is TGTGCCAGCAGCGTAGCGGCGGGAGGCCTAACCTACAATGAGCAGTTCTTC. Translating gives CASSVAAGGLTYNEQFF.

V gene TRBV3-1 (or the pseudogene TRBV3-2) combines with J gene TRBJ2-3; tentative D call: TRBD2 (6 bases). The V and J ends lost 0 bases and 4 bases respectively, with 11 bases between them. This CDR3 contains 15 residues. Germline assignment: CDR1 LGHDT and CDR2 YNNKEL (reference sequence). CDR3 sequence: CASSQDFSGADTQYF. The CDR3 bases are TGTGCCAGCAGCCAAGATTTCTCGGGGGCAGATACGCAGTATTTT.

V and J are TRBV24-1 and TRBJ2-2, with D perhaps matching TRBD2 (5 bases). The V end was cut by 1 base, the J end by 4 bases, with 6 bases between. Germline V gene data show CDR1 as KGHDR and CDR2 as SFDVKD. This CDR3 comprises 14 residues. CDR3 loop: CATSDFEGTGELFF. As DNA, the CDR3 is TGTGCCACCAGTGATTTTGAGGGCACCGGGGAGCTGTTTTTT.

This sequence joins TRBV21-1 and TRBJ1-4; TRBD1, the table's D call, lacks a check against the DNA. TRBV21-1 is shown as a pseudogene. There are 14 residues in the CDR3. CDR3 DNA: TGTGCCAGCAAACAGGGGCCCCAGAATGAAAAACTGTTTTTT. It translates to CASKQGPQNEKLFF.

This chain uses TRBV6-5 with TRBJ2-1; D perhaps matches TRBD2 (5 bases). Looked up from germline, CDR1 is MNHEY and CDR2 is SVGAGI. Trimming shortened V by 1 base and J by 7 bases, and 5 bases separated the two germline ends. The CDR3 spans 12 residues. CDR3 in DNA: TGTGCCAGCAGTTACTGGAGGAATGAGCAGTTCTTC. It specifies CASSYWRNEQFF.

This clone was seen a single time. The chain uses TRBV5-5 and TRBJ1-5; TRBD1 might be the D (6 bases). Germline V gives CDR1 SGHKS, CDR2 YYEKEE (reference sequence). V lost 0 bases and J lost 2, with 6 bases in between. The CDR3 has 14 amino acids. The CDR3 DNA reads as TGTGCCAGCAGCTTGGCAGGGGGCAATCAGCCCCAGCATTTT. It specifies CASSLAGGNQPQHF.

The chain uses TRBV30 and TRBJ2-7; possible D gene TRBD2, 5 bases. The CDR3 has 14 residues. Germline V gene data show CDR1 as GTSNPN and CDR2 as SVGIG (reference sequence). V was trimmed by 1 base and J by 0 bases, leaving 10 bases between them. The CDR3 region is CAWSGGGSSYEQYF. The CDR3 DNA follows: TGTGCCTGGAGTGGCGGAGGTAGCTCCTACGAGCAGTACTTC.

The CDR3 sequence is CASSLVSSQETQYF. CDR3 nucleotides: TGTGCCAGCAGCTTGGTATCGAGCCAAGAGACCCAGTACTTC. V usage is TRBV5-4 and J usage is TRBJ2-5; D not resolved. Germline V CDR1 and CDR2: SGHNT, YYREEE (reference sequence). The V end lost 0 bases, the J end lost 1 base, and 7 bases lay between the germline ends. This CDR3 has 14 amino acids.

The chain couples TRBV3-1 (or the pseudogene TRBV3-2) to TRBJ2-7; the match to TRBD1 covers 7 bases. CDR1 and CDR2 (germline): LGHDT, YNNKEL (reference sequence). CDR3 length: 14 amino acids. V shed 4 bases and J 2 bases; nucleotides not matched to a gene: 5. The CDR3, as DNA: TGTGCCAGCAGCCGAGCCCAGGGGGCCTACGAGCAGTACTTC. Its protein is CASSRAQGAYEQYF.

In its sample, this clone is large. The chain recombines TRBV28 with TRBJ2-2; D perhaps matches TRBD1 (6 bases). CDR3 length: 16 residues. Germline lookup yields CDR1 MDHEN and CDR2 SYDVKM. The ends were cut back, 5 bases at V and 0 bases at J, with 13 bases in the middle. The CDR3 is CASSRTGTPNTGELFF. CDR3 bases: TGTGCCAGCAGTCGGACCGGGACACCGAACACCGGGGAGCTGTTTTTT.

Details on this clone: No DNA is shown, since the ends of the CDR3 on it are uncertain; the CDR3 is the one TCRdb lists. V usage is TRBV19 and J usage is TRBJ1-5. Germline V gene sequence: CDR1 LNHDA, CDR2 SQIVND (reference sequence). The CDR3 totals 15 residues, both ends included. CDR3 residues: CASSTSGGYNQPQHF.

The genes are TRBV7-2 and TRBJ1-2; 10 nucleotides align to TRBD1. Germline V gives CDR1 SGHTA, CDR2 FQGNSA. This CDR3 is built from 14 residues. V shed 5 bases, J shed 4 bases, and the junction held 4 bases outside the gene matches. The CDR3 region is CASSPGQGGYGYTF. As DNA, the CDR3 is TGTGCCAGCAGCCCCGGACAGGGGGGCTATGGCTACACCTTC.

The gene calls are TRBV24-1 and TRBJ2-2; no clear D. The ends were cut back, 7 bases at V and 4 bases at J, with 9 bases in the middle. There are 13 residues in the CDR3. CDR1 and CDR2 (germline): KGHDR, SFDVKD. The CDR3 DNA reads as TGTGCCACCAGGGGCTTCGGCACCGGGGAGCTGTTTTTT. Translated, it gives CATRGFGTGELFF.

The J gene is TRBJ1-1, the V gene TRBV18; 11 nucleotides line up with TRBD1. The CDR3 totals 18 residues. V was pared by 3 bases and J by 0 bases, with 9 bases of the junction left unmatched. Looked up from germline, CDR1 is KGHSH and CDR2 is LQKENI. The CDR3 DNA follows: TGTGCCAGCTCACCCGGACCCGGGACAGGGGGATTGAACACTGAAGCTTTCTTT. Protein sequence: CASSPGPGTGGLNTEAFF.

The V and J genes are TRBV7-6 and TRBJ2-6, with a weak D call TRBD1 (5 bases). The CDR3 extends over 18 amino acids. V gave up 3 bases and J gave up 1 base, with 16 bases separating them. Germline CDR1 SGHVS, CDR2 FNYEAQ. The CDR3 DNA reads TGTGCCAGCAGCTTTTCAGGGTTATTACCTTCTGGGGCCAACGTCCTGACTTTC. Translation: CASSFSGLLPSGANVLTF.

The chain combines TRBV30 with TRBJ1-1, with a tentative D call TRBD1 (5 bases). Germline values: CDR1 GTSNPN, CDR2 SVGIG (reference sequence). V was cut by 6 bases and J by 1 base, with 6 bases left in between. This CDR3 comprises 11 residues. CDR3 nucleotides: TGTGCCTGCCAGGGGAACACTGAAGCTTTCTTT. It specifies CACQGNTEAFF. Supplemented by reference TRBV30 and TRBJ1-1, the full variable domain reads SQTIHQWPATLVQPVGSPLSLECTVEGTSNPNLYWYRQAAGRGLQLLFYSVGIGQISSEVPQNLSASRPQDRQFILSSKKLLLSDSGFYLCACQGNTEAFFGQGTRLTVV.

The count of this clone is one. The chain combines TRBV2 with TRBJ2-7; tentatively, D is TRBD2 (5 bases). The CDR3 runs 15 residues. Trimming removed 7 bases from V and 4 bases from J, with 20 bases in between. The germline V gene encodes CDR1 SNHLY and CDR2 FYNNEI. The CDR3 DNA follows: TGTGCCAGCACCGGGGAGTCTAGCAGTCGGTACGAGCAGTACTTC. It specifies CASTGESSSRYEQYF.

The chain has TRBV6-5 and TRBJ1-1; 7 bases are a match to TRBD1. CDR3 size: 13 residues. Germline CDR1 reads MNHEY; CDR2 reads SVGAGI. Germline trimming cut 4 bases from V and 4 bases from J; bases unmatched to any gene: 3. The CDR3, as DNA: TGTGCCAGCAGTTTGACAGGGTCCACTGAAGCTTTCTTT. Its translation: CASSLTGSTEAFF.

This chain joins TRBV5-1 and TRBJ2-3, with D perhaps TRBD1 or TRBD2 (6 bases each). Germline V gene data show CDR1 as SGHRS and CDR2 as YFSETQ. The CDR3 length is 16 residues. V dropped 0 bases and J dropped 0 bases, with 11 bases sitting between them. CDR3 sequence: CASSLAGGSSTDTQYF. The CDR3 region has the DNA TGCGCCAGCAGCTTGGCCGGGGGCTCTAGCACAGATACGCAGTATTTT.

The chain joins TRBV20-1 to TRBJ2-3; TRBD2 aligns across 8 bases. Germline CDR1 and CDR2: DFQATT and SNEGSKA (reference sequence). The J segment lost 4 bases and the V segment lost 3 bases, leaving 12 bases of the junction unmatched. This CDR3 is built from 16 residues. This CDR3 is CSASSLNSGNADTQYF. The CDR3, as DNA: TGCAGTGCTAGTTCGTTGAATAGCGGGAATGCAGATACGCAGTATTTT.

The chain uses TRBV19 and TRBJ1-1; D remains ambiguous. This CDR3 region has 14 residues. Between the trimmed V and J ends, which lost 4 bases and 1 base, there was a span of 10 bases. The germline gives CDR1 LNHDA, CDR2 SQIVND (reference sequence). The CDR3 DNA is TGTGCCAGTAGTAGGAGCAGCGCGAACACTGAAGCTTTCTTT. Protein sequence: CASSRSSANTEAFF.

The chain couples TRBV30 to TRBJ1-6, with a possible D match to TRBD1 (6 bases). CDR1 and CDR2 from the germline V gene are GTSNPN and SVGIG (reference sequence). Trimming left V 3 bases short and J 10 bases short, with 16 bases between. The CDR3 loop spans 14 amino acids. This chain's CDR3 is CAWRALQGLSPLHF. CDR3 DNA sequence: TGTGCCTGGAGGGCCCTACAGGGTTTGTCACCCCTCCACTTT.

CDR3 in DNA: TGTGCCAGCAGGCGGGCGGATTCCGAAGGGGAGTACTTC. Translation: CASRRADSEGEYF. This chain links TRBV6-6 with TRBJ2-7, with D possibly being TRBD1 or TRBD2 (5 bases each). The germline V and J ends were trimmed by 6 bases and 11 bases, with 20 bases remaining between them. Germline assignment: CDR1 MNHNY and CDR2 SVGAGI (reference sequence). The CDR3 is 13 residues long.

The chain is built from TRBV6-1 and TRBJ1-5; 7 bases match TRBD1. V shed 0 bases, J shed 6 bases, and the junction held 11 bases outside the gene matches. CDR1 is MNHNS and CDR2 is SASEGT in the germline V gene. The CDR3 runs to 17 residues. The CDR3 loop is CASSEALAGGLSQPQHF. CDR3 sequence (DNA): TGTGCCAGCAGTGAAGCGCTGGCAGGGGGACTAAGTCAGCCCCAGCATTTT.

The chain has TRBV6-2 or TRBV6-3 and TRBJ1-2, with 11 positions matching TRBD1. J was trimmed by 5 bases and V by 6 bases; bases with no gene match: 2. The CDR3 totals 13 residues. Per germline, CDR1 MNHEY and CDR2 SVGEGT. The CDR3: CASSRDRGYGYTF. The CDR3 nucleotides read TGTGCCAGCAGCCGGGACAGGGGGTATGGCTACACCTTC.

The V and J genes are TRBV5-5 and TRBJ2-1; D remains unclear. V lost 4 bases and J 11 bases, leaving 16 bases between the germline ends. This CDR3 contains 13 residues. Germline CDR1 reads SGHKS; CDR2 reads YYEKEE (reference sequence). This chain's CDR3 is CASSVRLGYKQFF. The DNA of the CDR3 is TGTGCCAGCAGCGTAAGACTGGGATATAAGCAGTTCTTC. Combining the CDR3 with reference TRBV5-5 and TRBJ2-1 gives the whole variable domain DAGVTQSPTHLIKTRGQQVTLRCSPISGHKSVSWYQQVLGQGPQFIFQYYEKEERGRGNFPDRFSARQFPNYSSELNVNALLLGDSALYLCASSVRLGYKQFFGPGTRLTVL.